This T cell receptor (beta chain) appears in the sequencing data of a study of shared clonotypes between healthy human individuals. Assay: immunoSEQ multiplex PCR; the TCRdb copy retains only in-frame clones and omits some. The table records 2,500,000 or so clones, roughly 92% of them present only once. The CDR3 spans 15 residues. Germline assignment: CDR1 SNHLY and CDR2 FYNNEI. V lost 5 bases and J lost 0, with 14 bases in between. This TCR was recovered from a man aged 18 to 29 in good health. Sequences were obtained from naive CD4+ T cells sorted from blood. Specified subset: CD45RA+ positively selected. V is TRBV2 and J is TRBJ2-7; D might be TRBD1 (6 bases). The CDR3 region is CASSSIGGSSYEQYF. The CDR3 region has the DNA TGTGCCAGCAGTTCTATTGGGGGCAGCTCCTACGAGCAGTACTTC.